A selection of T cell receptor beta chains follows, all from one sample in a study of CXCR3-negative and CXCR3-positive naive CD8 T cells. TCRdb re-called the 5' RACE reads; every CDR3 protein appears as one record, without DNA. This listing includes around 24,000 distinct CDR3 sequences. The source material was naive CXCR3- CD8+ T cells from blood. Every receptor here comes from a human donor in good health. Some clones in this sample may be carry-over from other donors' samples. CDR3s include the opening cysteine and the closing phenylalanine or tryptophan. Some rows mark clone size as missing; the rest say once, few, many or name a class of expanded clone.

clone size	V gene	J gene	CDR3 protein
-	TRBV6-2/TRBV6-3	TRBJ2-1	CASSYRTSGGANEQFF
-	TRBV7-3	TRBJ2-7	CASSLMGGYEQYF
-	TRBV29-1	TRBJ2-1	CSAGQGNEQFF
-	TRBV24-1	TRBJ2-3	CATSEWDSTDTQYF
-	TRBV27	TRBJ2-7	CASSSDRAYEQYF
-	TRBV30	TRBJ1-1	CAWSLDDTHTEAFF
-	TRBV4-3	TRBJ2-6	CASSQDAHSGANVLTF
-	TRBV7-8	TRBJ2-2	CASSYLGTGELFF
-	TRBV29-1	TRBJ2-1	CSVVTGGSFIEQFF
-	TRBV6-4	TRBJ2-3	CASSDGTSGGHNTQYF
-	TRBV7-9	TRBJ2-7	CASSLAASYEQYF
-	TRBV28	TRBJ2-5	CASTRDRGRETQYF
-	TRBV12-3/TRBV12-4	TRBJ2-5	CASSFGTGQETQYF
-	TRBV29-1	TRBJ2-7	CSVANPGTGFSHEQYF
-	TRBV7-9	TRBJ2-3	CASSLEVRPSRSTDTQYF
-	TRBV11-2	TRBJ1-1	CASSLVVEGYTEAFF
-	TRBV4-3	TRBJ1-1	CASSQDGANTEAFF
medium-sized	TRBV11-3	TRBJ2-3	CASSTARDTQYF
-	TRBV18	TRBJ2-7	CASSPPDIAYEQYF
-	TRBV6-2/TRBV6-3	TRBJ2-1	CASSFQGDSYNEQFF
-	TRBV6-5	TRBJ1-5	CASSITGGYNQPQHF
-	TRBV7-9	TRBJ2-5	CASIPLGEEQETQYF
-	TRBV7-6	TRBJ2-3	CASSFGGGIADTQYF
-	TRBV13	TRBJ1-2	CASSPFTGDYGYTF
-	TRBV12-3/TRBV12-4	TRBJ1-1	CASSLGNTEAFF
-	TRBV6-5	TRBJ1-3	CASRQISGNTIYF
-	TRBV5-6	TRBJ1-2	CASSRRDGRILNYGYTF
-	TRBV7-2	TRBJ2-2	CASSLDAGNTGELFF
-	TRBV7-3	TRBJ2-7	CASSLDVGDEQYF
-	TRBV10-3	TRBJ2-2	CAISEPGQGDTGELFF
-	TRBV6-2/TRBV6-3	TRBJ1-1	CASNAGGEVSAEAFF
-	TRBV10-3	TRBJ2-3	CAISEPGQGTDTQYF
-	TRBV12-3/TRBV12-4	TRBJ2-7	CASSSSSASYEQYF
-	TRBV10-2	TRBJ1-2	CASKGKTTTDYGYTF
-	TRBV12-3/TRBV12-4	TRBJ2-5	CASSSGSQETQYF
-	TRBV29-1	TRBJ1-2	CSVTPNGVNYGYTF
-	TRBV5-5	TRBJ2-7	CASSLPLPGQGDEQYF
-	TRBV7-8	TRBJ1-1	CASSPEPDLASAEAFF
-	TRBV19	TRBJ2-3	CASSISGEDRDTQYF
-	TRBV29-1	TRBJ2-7	CSVEGVPRDSHFGQYF
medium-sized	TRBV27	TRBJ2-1	CASSPLIHNEQFF